Listed here are 2 T cell receptor beta chains from one sample, sequenced in a study of shared clonotypes between healthy human individuals. The method was immunoSEQ multiplex PCR; TCRdb's version includes in-frame clones alone and lacks a portion of them. The sample yields fewer than 3 million clones, 92% seen once. What was sequenced was naive CD4+ T cells from PBMCs. Subset given: CD45RA+ positively selected. The receptors originated from a man between 18 and 35 years old in good health. Some clones in this sample may be carry-over from other donors' samples.

The gene calls are TRBV25-1 and TRBJ2-5, with 9 bases lining up with TRBD1. The CDR3 sequence is 15 residues long. In germline, CDR1 is MGHDK, CDR2 SYGVNS. Germline trimming cut 3 bases from V and 2 bases from J; bases unmatched to any gene: 4. The CDR3 bases are TGTGCCAGCAGTGAGCACAGGGGGCAGCAAGAGACCCAGTACTTC. Amino acid sequence: CASSEHRGQQETQYF.

For this clone: Other nucleotide sequences in the sample specify the same CDR3. The rearrangement links TRBV6-5 to TRBJ2-3; D ambiguous. Germline V lookup: CDR1 MNHEY, CDR2 SVGAGI. Between the trimmed V and J ends, which lost 0 bases and 0 bases, there was a span of 4 bases. This CDR3 comprises 14 residues. The CDR3 loop is CASSYSRSTDTQYF. The CDR3 DNA reads TGTGCCAGCAGTTACTCGCGCAGCACAGATACGCAGTATTTT.